The 17 T cell receptor beta chains below were found in one sample sequenced in a study of T cells in Graves' hyperthyroidism and ophthalmopathy. Amplification of TCR beta CDR3 regions was performed using RNA transcripts as template. TCR CDR3 regions were first amplified by RT-PCR with HTBI primers. TCRdb reanalysed the multiplex PCR reads using MiXCR and keeps one entry per CDR3 protein. The sample records 500,000 to 600,000 distinct CDR3 sequences, 15% to 20% being singletons. Sequences were obtained from blood. These receptors were obtained from a woman younger than 30 with Graves' hyperthyroidism.

Comment on this clonotype: The junction and the germline gene differ at one end; a read error may be behind it. The chain joins TRBV11-3 to TRBJ2-3; the match to TRBD2 covers 10 bases. The CDR3 runs to 17 residues. Germline lookup yields CDR1 SGHNT and CDR2 YENEEA. For the CDR3, the DNA is TGCGCCAGCAGCTTTCGGGGCACTAGCGGGACGGCTGGTACGCAGTATTTT. Translated: CASSFRGTSGTAGTQYF.

This chain joins TRBV6-2 or TRBV6-3 and TRBJ2-2, with 8 bases identical to TRBD1. V trimming: 2 bases; J trimming: 4 bases; junction bases outside the gene matches: 3. Germline V lookup: CDR1 MNHEY, CDR2 SVGEGT. This CDR3 has 15 amino acids. The CDR3: CASSYQGAPTGELFF. In nucleotides, the CDR3 is TGTGCCAGCAGTTACCAGGGGGCGCCCACCGGGGAGCTGTTTTTT.

In this sample, this clonotype turned up a few times. A much larger clone is a single base away; this may be a read error. The chain recombines TRBV5-1 with TRBJ2-5, with 10 bases fitting TRBD2. This CDR3 is built from 15 residues. Germline CDR1 and CDR2: SGHRS and YFSETQ. CDR3 sequence reads: CANSFPAGGQETQYF. Written as DNA, the CDR3 is TGCGCCAACAGCTTCCCAGCGGGAGGGCAAGAGACCCAGTACTTC.

The rearrangement uses TRBV12-3 or TRBV12-4 and TRBJ1-3, with no clear D. This CDR3 comprises 14 residues. Trimming stripped 6 bases from V and 2 bases from J, with 11 bases between. The CDR3: CASSPGGAGNTIYF. The CDR3 DNA reads TGTGCCAGCAGCCCCGGAGGAGCTGGAAACACCATATATTTT.

This chain uses TRBV4-3 with TRBJ2-5; D is undetermined. CDR3 size: 15 residues. Between the trimmed V and J ends, which lost 1 base and 5 bases, there was a span of 14 bases. The germline gives CDR1 LGHNA, CDR2 YSLEER. The CDR3 DNA sequence: TGCGCCAGCAGCCAAGCTCCCGGGCTTGTCGAGACCCAGTACTTC. The encoded protein is CASSQAPGLVETQYF.

At least ten counts were recorded for this clonotype. The V gene is TRBV20-1, the J gene TRBJ1-5; TRBD1 matches at 7 bases. This CDR3 spans 14 amino acids. In germline, CDR1 is DFQATT, CDR2 SNEGSKA (reference sequence). Losses at the gene ends were 6 bases for V and 4 bases for J; bases not matched to a gene: 9. This chain's CDR3 is CSAGRGLGNQPQHF. CDR3 nucleotide sequence: TGCAGTGCCGGGAGGGGGCTGGGGAATCAGCCCCAGCATTTT.

The V gene is TRBV12-3 or TRBV12-4, the J gene TRBJ2-3; 11 bases map to TRBD2. CDR3 size: 15 residues. J gave up 5 bases and V 8 bases, and 9 bases lay outside the gene matches. CDR3 amino acids: CASGSSGGAGDTQYF. The CDR3 nucleotides are TGTGCCAGCGGGAGTAGCGGGGGGGCGGGAGATACGCAGTATTTT.

The sample holds a few counts of this clonotype. The chain carries TRBV24-1 and TRBJ2-1; D uncertain. Germline V gene lookup returns CDR1 KGHDR and CDR2 SFDVKD. The length of the CDR3 is 13 residues. V was clipped by 5 bases and J by 5 bases, with 9 bases between them. CDR3: CATSATVDNEQFF. CDR3 sequence (DNA): TGTGCCACCAGTGCCACAGTAGACAATGAGCAGTTCTTC.

The table lists this clonotype with a few counts. The rearrangement uses TRBV7-8 and TRBJ2-5, with 11 bases fitting TRBD2. V was clipped by 3 bases and J by 5 bases; unmatched bases: 5. There are 15 residues in the CDR3. Looked up from germline, CDR1 is SGHVS and CDR2 is FQNEAQ. Here the CDR3 reads CASSLGTSGSETQYF. In DNA form, the CDR3 reads TGTGCCAGCAGCTTGGGCACTAGCGGGAGTGAGACCCAGTACTTC. Full variable domain (outside the CDR3, taken from reference TRBV7-8 and TRBJ2-5): GAGVSQSPRYKVAKRGQDVALRCDPISGHVSLFWYQQALGQGPEFLTYFQNEAQLDKSGLPSDRFFAERPEGSVSTLKIQRTQQEDSAVYLCASSLGTSGSETQYFGPGTRLLVL.

The chain uses TRBV7-9 and TRBJ2-1; 10 bases match TRBD2. CDR3 size: 14 residues. Trimming removed 3 bases from V and 7 bases from J; junction bases left unmatched: 3. Germline CDR1 reads SEHNR; CDR2 reads FQNEAQ (reference sequence). CDR3 nucleotides: TGTGCCAGCAGCTTCCCTAGCGGGGGTAATGAGCAGTTCTTC. It is translated as CASSFPSGGNEQFF.

This clonotype was recorded at least ten times. V gene TRBV6-1 combines with J gene TRBJ1-1; D not certain. The CDR3 covers 15 residues. V was trimmed by 5 bases and J by 5 bases, leaving 18 bases between them. CDR1 MNHNS and CDR2 SASEGT come from the germline V gene. The CDR3 region is CASSIPGPGGTEAFF. CDR3 in DNA: TGTGCCAGCAGTATACCCGGGCCTGGAGGGACTGAAGCTTTCTTT.

In its sample, this clonotype was seen many times. This chain joins TRBV28 and TRBJ1-2; D might be TRBD1 (5 bases). The CDR3 is 13 residues long. With 4 bases removed from V and 4 bases from J, the gap between germline ends came to 10 bases. The V gene's germline CDR1 is MDHEN and CDR2 SYDVKM. The chain's CDR3 is CASSSFGAYGYTF. CDR3 sequence (DNA): TGTGCCAGCAGTTCATTTGGGGCCTATGGCTACACCTTC.

V is TRBV7-9 and J is TRBJ2-1, with 7 bases matching TRBD2. The J segment lost 8 bases and the V segment lost 0 bases, leaving 7 bases of the junction unmatched. Germline loops: CDR1 SEHNR, CDR2 FQNEAQ (reference sequence). The CDR3 consists of 15 residues. As DNA, the CDR3 is TGTGCCAGCAGCTTAGCGGGAGGGCCCCAGGATGAGCAGTTCTTC. It yields the protein CASSLAGGPQDEQFF. The variable domain in full, with the rest retrieved from reference TRBV7-9 and TRBJ2-1, is DTGVSQNPRHKITKRGQNVTFRCDPISEHNRLYWYRQTLGQGPEFLTYFQNEAQLEKSRLLSDRFSAERPKGSFSTLEIQRTEQGDSAMYLCASSLAGGPQDEQFFGPGTRLTVL.

The chain uses TRBV14 and TRBJ2-3; no definite D call. Germline V gives CDR1 SGHDN, CDR2 FVKESK. The CDR3 has 14 amino acids. Trimming shortened V by 1 base and J by 1 base, and 6 bases separated the two germline ends. Written as DNA, the CDR3 is TGTGCCAGCAGCCAAGTATCCGGCACAGATACGCAGTATTTT. It is translated as CASSQVSGTDTQYF.

The rearrangement uses TRBV2 and TRBJ2-2; 9 positions agree with TRBD2. The trim removed 6 bases at V and 7 bases at J, leaving 15 bases unmatched. The CDR3 sequence is 17 residues long. Per the germline V gene, CDR1 is SNHLY and CDR2 is FYNNEI. The CDR3 DNA sequence: TGTGCCAGCAGGACCCTGGCCGGGGCTAGCGGGAACGGGGAGCTGTTTTTT. It encodes CASRTLAGASGNGELFF.

Notes on this clonotype: A much larger clone lies one base from this, so it may be a read error. V gene TRBV10-3 combines with J gene TRBJ1-5, with TRBD1 identical over 7 bases. Per the germline V gene, CDR1 is ENHRY and CDR2 is SYGVKD. CDR3 size: 13 residues. V was pared by 7 bases and J by 9 bases, with 9 bases of the junction left unmatched. The CDR3 DNA sequence: TGTGCCATCAAGGGACAGAGGGACCGGCCCCAGCATTTT. Translating it yields CAIKGQRDRPQHF.

The chain carries TRBV18 and TRBJ1-5; D unclear. CDR1 and CDR2 (germline): KGHSH, LQKENI. V was cut by 6 bases and J by 7 bases, with 19 bases left in between. CDR3 length: 15 amino acids. DNA of the CDR3: TGTGCCAGCTCCGGAGGCGAGGGAAATTACCAGCCCCAGCATTTT. Translated: CASSGGEGNYQPQHF.